The entry that follows covers one T cell receptor (beta chain) sequence. This clonotype came up many times. The antigen this receptor binds is unknown. No much larger clone is present one base from it, and per-base qualities are unavailable. This specimen comes from a study of neurological immune-mediated disorders (dated by TCRdb to about 2019). For context, the study as a whole: The study compared peripheral blood TCR-beta repertoires of HTLV-I-associated myelopathy (HAM/TSP) patients, multiple sclerosis patients and healthy controls using UMI-based sequencing. Of the roughly 68 subjects in the cohort, some 15 were HAM/TSP patients, roughly 35 were multiple sclerosis patients, and about 20 were healthy controls. The approximately 96 TCR-beta libraries covered PBMC samples along with longitudinal samples, technical triplicates, and paired sorted CD4+ and CD8+ T-cell subsets. Findings and caveats that apply to the study as a whole: No identical CDR3 amino acid sequences were found to be shared among expanded clones across subjects, suggesting that TCR-beta repertoires were private in all groups. The highest TCR clonal expansion was observed in HAM/TSP patients, whereas the lowest was observed in MS patients, even when compared with healthy controls.

cDNA was synthesized by template-switch 5'RACE using a primer with a 10-nucleotide random unique molecular identifier that tagged each TCR transcript. Each sequencing run produced over 160 million TCR-beta sequences covering 15-18 subjects. Total RNA was extracted with the RNeasy kit. Using the KAPA Real-time Library Amplification kit, TCR-beta VDJ regions were amplified with primers for the TCR constant region and the 5'RACE anchor. A first PCR added sample indexes and Illumina adaptors, after which a second PCR increased the library yield. After purification with Ampure beads, the TCR product of roughly 650 bp was size-selected on a 2% E-gel SizeSelection system. Library quality was checked on a Bioanalyzer, concentration was measured with Qubit, and libraries were quantified with the Kapa Library Quantification kit before pooling. Libraries were sequenced paired-end 2 x 150 bp on an Illumina HiSeq 2500. To increase sequence diversity, roughly 25-31% phiX was spiked into each library pool. Turning to the authors' computational methods: Quality-filtered reads were processed with the UMI-based MiGEC pipeline, and over 75% of raw TCR sequences were removed by the MiGEC pipeline during error correction. IMGT germline references were used for alignment of VDJ genes, and clonotypes were defined by a unique CDR3 amino acid sequence together with V-J genes. VDJtools evaluated clonal expansion, Shannon diversity and CDR3 relatedness (CalcPairwiseDistances, ClusterSamples); CLCbio workbench built phylogenetic trees. Using coefficient-of-variation modelling across technical triplicates, the study counted a clone as expanded if it had at least 8 unique UMIs. TCRdb took the public reads, trimmed them with fastp at Q25, ran MiXCR for clone calling and kept in-frame beta chains. Rows merge per CDR3 protein into single entries with the most common DNA and genes. The V and J calls reflect TCRdb's pipeline rather than the authors' work. The sample records 27,000 or so distinct CDR3 sequences, 15% of which are singletons. The ten largest make up 27% of the sample.

The healthy controls were volunteers from blood banks in Maryland, USA. For the unsorted PBMC libraries, 2 million PBMCs were stored in RNAlater at -80 degrees C until RNA extraction and were used to generate the libraries. PBMCs were separated from peripheral blood using Ficoll-Hypaque density gradient centrifugation and then cryopreserved in liquid nitrogen. From the germline V gene, CDR1 is SGHRS and CDR2 is YFSETQ. The V end gives up 2 bases and the J end 8 bases, leaving 4 bases in the junction not matched to a gene. The CDR3 holds 13 amino acids from the cysteine to the phenylalanine. Only CDR3 DNA remains: 39 bases, in frame from the first base.

The chain links TRBV5-1 with TRBJ2-1; 7 nucleotides in the junction match TRBD2. The sequence came from a man aged 65 to 79 in good health. Material: PBMCs. The bases read TGCGCCAGCAGCTTCGGGGGGAGGGATGAGCAGTTCTTC. The translation is CASSFGGRDEQFF.